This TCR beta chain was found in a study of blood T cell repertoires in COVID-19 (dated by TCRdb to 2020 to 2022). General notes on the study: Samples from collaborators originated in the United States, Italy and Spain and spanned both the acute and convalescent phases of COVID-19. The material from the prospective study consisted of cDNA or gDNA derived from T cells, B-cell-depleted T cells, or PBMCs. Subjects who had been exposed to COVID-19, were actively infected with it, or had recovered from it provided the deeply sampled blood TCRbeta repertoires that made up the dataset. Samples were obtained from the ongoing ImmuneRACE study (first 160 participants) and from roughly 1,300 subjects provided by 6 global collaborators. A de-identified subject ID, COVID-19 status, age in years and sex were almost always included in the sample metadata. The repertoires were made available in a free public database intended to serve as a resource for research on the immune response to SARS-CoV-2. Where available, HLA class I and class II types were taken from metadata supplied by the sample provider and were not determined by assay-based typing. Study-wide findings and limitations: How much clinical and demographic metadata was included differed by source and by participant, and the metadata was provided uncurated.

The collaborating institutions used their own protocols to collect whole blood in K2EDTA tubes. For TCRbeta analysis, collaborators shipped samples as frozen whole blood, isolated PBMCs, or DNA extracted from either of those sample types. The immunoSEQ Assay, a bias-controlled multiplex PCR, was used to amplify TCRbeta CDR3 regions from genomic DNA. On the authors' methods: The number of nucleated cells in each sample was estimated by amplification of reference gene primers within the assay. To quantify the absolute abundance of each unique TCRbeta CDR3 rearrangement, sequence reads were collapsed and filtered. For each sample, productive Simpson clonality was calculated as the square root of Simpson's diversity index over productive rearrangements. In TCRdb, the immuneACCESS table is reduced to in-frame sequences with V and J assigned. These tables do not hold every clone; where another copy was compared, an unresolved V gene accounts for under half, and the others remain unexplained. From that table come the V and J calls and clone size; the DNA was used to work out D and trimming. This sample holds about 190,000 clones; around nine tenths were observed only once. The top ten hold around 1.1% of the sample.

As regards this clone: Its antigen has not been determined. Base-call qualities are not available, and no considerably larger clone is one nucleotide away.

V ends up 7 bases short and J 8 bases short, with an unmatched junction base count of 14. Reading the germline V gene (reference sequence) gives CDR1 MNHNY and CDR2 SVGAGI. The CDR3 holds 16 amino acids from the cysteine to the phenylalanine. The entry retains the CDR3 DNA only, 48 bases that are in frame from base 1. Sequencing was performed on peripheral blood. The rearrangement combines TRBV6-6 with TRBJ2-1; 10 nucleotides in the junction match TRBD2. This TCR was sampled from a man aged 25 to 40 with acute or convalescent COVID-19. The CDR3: CASMVTSGFLLDEQFF. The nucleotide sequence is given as TGTGCCAGCATGGTGACTAGCGGGTTCCTTTTGGATGAGCAGTTCTTC.